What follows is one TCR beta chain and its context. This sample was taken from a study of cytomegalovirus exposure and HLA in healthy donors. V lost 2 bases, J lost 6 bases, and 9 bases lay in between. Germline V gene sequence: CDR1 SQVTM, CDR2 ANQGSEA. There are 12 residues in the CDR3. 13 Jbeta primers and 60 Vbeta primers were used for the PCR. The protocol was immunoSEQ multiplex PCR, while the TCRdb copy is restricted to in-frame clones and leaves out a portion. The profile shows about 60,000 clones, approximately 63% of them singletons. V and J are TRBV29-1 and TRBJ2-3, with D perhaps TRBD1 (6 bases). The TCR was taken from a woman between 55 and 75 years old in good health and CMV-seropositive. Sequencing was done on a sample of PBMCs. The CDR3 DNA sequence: TGCAGCGTTGAACCCACAGGGGATACGCAGTATTTT. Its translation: CSVEPTGDTQYF.